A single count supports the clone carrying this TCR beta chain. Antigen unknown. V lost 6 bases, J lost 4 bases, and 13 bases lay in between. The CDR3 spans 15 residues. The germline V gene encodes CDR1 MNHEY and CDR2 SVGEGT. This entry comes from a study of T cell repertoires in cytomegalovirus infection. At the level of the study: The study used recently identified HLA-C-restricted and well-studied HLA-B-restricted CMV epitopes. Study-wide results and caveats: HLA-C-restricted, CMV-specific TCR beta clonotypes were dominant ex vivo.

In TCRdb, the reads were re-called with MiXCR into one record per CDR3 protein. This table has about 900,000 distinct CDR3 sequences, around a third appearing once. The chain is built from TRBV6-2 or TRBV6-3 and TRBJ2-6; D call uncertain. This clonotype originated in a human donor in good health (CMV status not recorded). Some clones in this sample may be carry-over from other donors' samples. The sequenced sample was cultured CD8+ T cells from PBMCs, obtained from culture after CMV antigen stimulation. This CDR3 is CASSPLETGANVLTF. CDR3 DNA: TGTGCCAGCAGCCCCCTTGAGACCGGGGCCAACGTCCTGACTTTC.